This T cell receptor beta chain was retrieved from a study of T-cell reconstitution after alpha-beta-depleted transplantation in children. Study-level results: It was reported that alpha-beta T cells came from several hundred expanded graft clones (about two months after transplant).

Germline lookup yields CDR1 SGHRS and CDR2 YFSETQ. Trimming at V came to 1 base and at J to 6 bases, leaving 12 bases not matched to a gene. This CDR3 spans 19 amino acids. This clonotype was picked up a small number of times. Its antigen is unknown. Library preparation (for TCRbeta) was performed with unique molecular identifiers. TCRdb re-derived calls from the PCR reads in MiXCR, one entry per CDR3 protein. The sample contains some 450,000 distinct CDR3 sequences, around two fifths of which appear only once. The chain combines TRBV5-1 with TRBJ2-3; the match to TRBD2 covers 15 bases. The receptor was derived from a girl aged 2 to 10 with aplastic anemia, due to receive a stem cell transplant. The sample was PBMCs, taken before TCRalphabeta/CD19-depleted stem cell transplant. The CDR3 spells CASSLSLPSGTSGRDTQYF. Written as DNA, the CDR3 is TGCGCCAGCAGCTTGAGCTTACCCTCCGGGACTAGCGGGAGGGATACGCAGTATTTT.